This TCR beta chain was recorded in a study of cytotoxic CD8 clonotypes in ibrutinib-treated CLL. Method: immunoSEQ multiplex PCR; TCRdb's copy keeps in-frame clones and lacks some. The repertoire holds more than 35,000 clones, with about 64% as singletons. The specimen was PBMCs, collected at disease progression, from a patient treated with ibrutinib. The sequence came from a human donor with chronic lymphocytic leukemia.

This chain's CDR3 is CASSQEPARGGEQYF. The CDR3 DNA follows: TGCGCCAGCAGCCAAGAACCAGCCCGGGGGGGCGAGCAGTACTTC. V usage is TRBV4-1 and J usage is TRBJ2-7, with 8 bases fitting TRBD2. Germline V gene data show CDR1 as MGHRA and CDR2 as YSYEKL. The CDR3 sequence is 15 residues long. Losses at the gene ends were 0 bases for V and 6 bases for J; bases not matched to a gene: 7.